The following is a T cell receptor beta chain sequence with its context. Its specificity is unknown. The source of the sample is a study of cytomegalovirus exposure and HLA in healthy donors. Study-wide results and limits: CMV serostatus alone was available as immune exposure information. Among TCR sequences, most were rare, though some public TCRs appeared in many donors.

PCR primers comprised 60 Vbeta and 13 Jbeta primers. Profiling relied on immunoSEQ multiplex PCR, and the TCRdb table lists in-frame clones only, not all of them. This sample has hundreds of thousands of clones; 75% to 90% occur once, and the top ten carry 1%. Sequencing input: PBMCs. This sequence originates from a woman aged 18 to 35 in good health and CMV-seronegative.

The CDR3 region is CASSLASGTDTQYF. The DNA for the CDR3 is TGTGCCAGCAGCTTGGCTAGCGGCACAGATACGCAGTATTTT. V is TRBV7-3 and J is TRBJ2-3; TRBD2 might be the D (6 bases). The CDR3 totals 14 residues. Trimming took 3 bases from V and 1 from J, leaving 8 bases between them. Germline V gene sequence: CDR1 SGHTA, CDR2 FQGTGA.